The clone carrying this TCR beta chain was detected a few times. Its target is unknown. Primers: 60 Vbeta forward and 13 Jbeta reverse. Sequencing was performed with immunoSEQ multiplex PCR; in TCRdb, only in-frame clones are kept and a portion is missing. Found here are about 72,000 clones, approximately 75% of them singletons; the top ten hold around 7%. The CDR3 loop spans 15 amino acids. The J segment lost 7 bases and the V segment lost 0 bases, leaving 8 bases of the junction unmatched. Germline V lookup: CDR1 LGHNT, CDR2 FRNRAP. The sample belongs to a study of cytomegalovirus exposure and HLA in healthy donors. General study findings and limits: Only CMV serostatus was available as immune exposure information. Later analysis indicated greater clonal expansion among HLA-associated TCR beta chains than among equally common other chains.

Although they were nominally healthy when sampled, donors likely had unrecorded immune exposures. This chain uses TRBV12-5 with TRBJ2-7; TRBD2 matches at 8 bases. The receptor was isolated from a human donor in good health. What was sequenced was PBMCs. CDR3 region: CASGLVHGGAGEQYF. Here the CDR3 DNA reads TGTGCTAGTGGTTTGGTACACGGGGGGGCGGGTGAGCAGTACTTC. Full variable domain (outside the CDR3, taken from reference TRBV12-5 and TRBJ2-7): DARVTQTPRHKVTEMGQEVTMRCQPILGHNTVFWYRQTMMQGLELLAYFRNRAPLDDSGMPKDRFSAEMPDATLATLKIQPSEPRDSAVYFCASGLVHGGAGEQYFGPGTRLTVT.